The clone carrying this T cell receptor (beta chain) was counted a few times. This record belongs to a study of blood T cells in healthy people across ages. Germline V gives CDR1 SQVTM, CDR2 ANQGSEA. There are 13 residues in the CDR3. V lost 3 bases and J 5 bases, leaving 11 bases between the germline ends. With a J-beta primer mix and a sample-barcoded 5' primer, a second PCR ran 7 to 11 cycles. A tag from a template-switch adaptor with 12 random nucleotides marked each cDNA molecule. Any given sample supplied a minimum of 3 million CDR3-containing paired-end reads. TCRdb re-called the 5' RACE reads through MiXCR, storing one row per CDR3 protein. The data hold 1.5 million to 2 million distinct CDR3 sequences, with under 30% observed a single time. Every donor contributed roughly 10 milliliters of peripheral blood by blood draw. The total RNA that was extracted per sample amounted to at least 6 micrograms.

Sequencing used blood. The receptor's source is a woman in her 30s in good health. This rearrangement joins TRBV29-1 to TRBJ2-1; D is undetermined. The CDR3 DNA sequence: TGCAGCGTTGATGGGCGGTCCAACAATGAGCAGTTCTTC. This gives the protein CSVDGRSNNEQFF.